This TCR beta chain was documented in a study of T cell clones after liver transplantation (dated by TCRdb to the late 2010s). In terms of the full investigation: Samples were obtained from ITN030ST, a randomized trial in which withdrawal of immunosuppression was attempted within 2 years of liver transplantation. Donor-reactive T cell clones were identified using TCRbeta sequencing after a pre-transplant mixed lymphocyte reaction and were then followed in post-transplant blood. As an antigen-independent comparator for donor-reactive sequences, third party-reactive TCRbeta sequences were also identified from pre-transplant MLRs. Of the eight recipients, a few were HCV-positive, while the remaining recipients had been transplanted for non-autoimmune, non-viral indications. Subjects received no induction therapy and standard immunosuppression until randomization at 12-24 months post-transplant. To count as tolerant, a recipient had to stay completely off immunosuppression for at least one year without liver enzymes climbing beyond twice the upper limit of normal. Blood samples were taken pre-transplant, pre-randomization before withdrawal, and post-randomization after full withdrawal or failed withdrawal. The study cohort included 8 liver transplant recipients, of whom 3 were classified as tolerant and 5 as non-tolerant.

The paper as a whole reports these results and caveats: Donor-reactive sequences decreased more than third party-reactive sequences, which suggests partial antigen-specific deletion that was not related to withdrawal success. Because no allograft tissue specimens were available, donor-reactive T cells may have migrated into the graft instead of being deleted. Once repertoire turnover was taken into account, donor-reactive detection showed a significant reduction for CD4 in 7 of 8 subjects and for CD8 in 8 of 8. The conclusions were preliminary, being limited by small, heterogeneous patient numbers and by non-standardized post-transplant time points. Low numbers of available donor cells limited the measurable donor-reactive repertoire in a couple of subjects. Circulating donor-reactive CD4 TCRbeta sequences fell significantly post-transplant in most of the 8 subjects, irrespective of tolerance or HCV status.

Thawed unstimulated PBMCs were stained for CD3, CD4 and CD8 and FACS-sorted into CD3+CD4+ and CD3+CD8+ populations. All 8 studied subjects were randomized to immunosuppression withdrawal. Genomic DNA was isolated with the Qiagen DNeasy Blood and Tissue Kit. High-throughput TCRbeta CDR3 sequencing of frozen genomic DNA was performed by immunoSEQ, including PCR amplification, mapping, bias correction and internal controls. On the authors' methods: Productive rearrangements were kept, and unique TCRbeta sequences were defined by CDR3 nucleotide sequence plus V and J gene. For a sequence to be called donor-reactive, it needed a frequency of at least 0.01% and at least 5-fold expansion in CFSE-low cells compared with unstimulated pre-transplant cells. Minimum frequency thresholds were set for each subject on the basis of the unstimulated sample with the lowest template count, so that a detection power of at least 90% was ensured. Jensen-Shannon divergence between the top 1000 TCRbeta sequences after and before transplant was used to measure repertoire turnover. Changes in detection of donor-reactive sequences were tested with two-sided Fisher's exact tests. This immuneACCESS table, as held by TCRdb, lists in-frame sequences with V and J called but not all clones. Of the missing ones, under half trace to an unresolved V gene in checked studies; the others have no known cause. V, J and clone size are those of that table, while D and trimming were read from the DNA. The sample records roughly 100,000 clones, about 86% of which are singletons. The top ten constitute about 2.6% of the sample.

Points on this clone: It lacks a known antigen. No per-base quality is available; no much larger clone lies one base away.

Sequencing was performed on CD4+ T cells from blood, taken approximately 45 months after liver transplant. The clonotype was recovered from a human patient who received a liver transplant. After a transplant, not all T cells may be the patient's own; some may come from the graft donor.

The CDR3 corresponds to CASRGDSPQNSGNTIYF. The sequenced DNA is TGTGCCAGCAGAGGGGACAGCCCACAAAACTCTGGAAACACCATATATTTT. The V gene is TRBV21-1 and the J gene is TRBJ1-3; the table's D call TRBD1 went unverified against the DNA. TRBV21-1 is a recognized pseudogene. Including cysteine and phenylalanine, the CDR3 has 17 amino acids. Only CDR3 DNA remains: 51 bases, in frame from the first base.